The rows below give T cell receptor beta chains drawn from one sample of a study of cytomegalovirus exposure and HLA in healthy donors. Clones were sequenced by immunoSEQ multiplex PCR, and TCRdb holds only the in-frame ones, with some missing. This table holds about 140,000 clones, around 81% found once. The sample comprised PBMCs. These receptors were taken from a man aged 45 to 65 in good health and CMV-seronegative. CDR3s include the opening cysteine and the closing phenylalanine or tryptophan. A D gene is named only where the DNA matches it firmly. Size is omitted from some rows. Given values are once, few, many or a class for expanded clones.

V gene	J gene	D gene	clone size	CDR3 length	CDR3 DNA	CDR3 protein
TRBV19	TRBJ2-3	TRBD1	.	16	TGTGCCAGTAGTCTACGGACAGGGGGCTCGATAGATACGCAGTATTTT	CASSLRTGGSIDTQYF
TRBV5-6	TRBJ2-7	.	.	13	TGTGCCAGCAGCTTCGAGAGAATCTACGAGCAGTACTTC	CASSFERIYEQYF
TRBV7-2	TRBJ2-7	.	.	16	TGTGCCAGCACCATACCCTCGGGTAGCGGAAGTTACGAGCAGTACTTC	CASTIPSGSGSYEQYF
TRBV7-3	TRBJ1-1	TRBD1	.	14	TGTGCCAGCAGCCGAACGACAGGGGGCTCTGAAGCTTTCTTT	CASSRTTGGSEAFF
TRBV4-2	TRBJ2-7	.	.	15	TGTGCCAGCAGCCAAGTCAAGGACAGCTCCTACGAGCAGTACTTC	CASSQVKDSSYEQYF
TRBV30	TRBJ2-4	.	.	17	TGTGCCTGGAGTTACCAGAGACAGCAGCTAGCCAAAAACATTCAGTACTTC	CAWSYQRQQLAKNIQYF
TRBV27	TRBJ2-1	.	.	16	TGTGCCAGCATCTTAAGGGGGGGACACAGCTACAATGAGCAGTTCTTC	CASILRGGHSYNEQFF
TRBV6-1	TRBJ1-5	TRBD1	.	13	TGTGCCAGCAAGACAGGGGATAATCAGCCCCAGCATTTT	CASKTGDNQPQHF
TRBV28	TRBJ1-1	.	.	14	TGTGCCAGCAGTTTACGACAGATGAACACTGAAGCTTTCTTT	CASSLRQMNTEAFF
TRBV12-2	TRBJ1-3	.	.	14	TGTGCAAGTCGCTTAGATCAGACTGGAAACACCATATATTTT	CASRLDQTGNTIYF
TRBV28	TRBJ2-5	.	once	15	TGTGCCAGCAGTCCTCGGGACTCAAGGCAAGAGACCCAGTACTTC	CASSPRDSRQETQYF
TRBV27	TRBJ2-5	.	.	14	TGTGCCAGCAGTCTTAGACAGAGAAGGGAGACCCAGTACTTC	CASSLRQRRETQYF
TRBV30	TRBJ1-2	.	once	13	TGTGCCTGGAACCGAGCAGGCGATTATGGCTACACCTTC	CAWNRAGDYGYTF
TRBV27	TRBJ1-5	.	.	19	TGTGCCAGCAGTTTATACCTCGGCGGCCCCGGAGGGAGCAATCAGCCCCAGCATTTT	CASSLYLGGPGGSNQPQHF
TRBV30	TRBJ1-1	.	.	13	TGTGCCTGGAAGATACAGGGCGGCACTGAAGCTTTCTTT	CAWKIQGGTEAFF
TRBV30	TRBJ1-5	.	.	15	TGTGCCTGGAGTGTAAGGGGCTGGAGCAATCAGCCCCAGCATTTT	CAWSVRGWSNQPQHF
TRBV5-1	TRBJ2-5	.	.	16	TGCGCCAGCAGCTTGGGGTCTTTGACAGGACAAGAGACCCAGTACTTC	CASSLGSLTGQETQYF
TRBV19	TRBJ1-5	.	.	15	TGTGCCAGTAGTATAGTTCAGGGCTCCCCTCAGCCCCAGCATTTT	CASSIVQGSPQPQHF
TRBV2	TRBJ2-3	TRBD2	.	16	TGTGCCAGCAGTGAGGGAGGACTAGGGGTTACAGATACGCAGTATTTT	CASSEGGLGVTDTQYF
TRBV9	TRBJ1-5	TRBD1	few	15	TGTGCCAGCAGCATGGAGGGACAGCCTGATCAGCCCCAGCATTTT	CASSMEGQPDQPQHF
TRBV11-3	TRBJ2-3	.	few	12	TGTGCCAGCAGCGGCAGGGGTGGAACGCAGTATTTT	CASSGRGGTQYF
TRBV11-3	TRBJ2-2	.	few	16	TGTGCCAGCAGCCTCGCCTCCACAGCGAACACCGGGGAGCTGTTTTTT	CASSLASTANTGELFF
TRBV29-1	TRBJ1-1	TRBD1	.	13	TGCAGCGTTGAGCTTCCAGGGGGTACTGAAGCTTTCTTT	CSVELPGGTEAFF
TRBV13	TRBJ2-7	TRBD1	.	14	TGTGCCAGCAGCTGGTGGGACAGAGCCTCCGAGCAGTACTTC	CASSWWDRASEQYF